This T cell receptor (beta chain) was profiled in a study of T cell responses to AZD1222 COVID-19 vaccine. General study points: Vaccine-associated CD4 TCRs spanned spike, dominant at 160-218 and 743-854. Targets within unmutated variant regions were reportedly found for nearly half of spike-specific TCRs. Breadth and depth of Spike-specific TCRs rose after two AZD1222 doses.

Clones were read by immunoSEQ multiplex PCR, and TCRdb kept only the in-frame ones, dropping some. The table records some 150,000 clones, roughly nine tenths of them present only once. Concerning this clone: Its antigen is unidentified.

The sample was peripheral blood, taken on day 0 of AZD1222 vaccination. The TCR was taken from an adult in good health.

CDR3 sequence (DNA): TGTGCCAGTAGTGGGGGATTATTGCAAGAGACCCAGTACTTC. Translating it yields CASSGGLLQETQYF. V is TRBV19 and J is TRBJ2-5; D could derive from TRBD1 or TRBD2 (5 bases each). Per germline, CDR1 LNHDA and CDR2 SQIVND (reference sequence). Between the trimmed V and J ends, which lost 5 bases and 2 bases, there was a span of 12 bases. The CDR3 is made up of 14 amino acids.